This passage covers 24 T cell receptor beta chains from one sample sequenced in a study of blood T cells in healthy people across ages. Together with a sample-barcoded 5' primer, a J-beta primer mix was included in a second PCR lasting roughly 6 to 12 cycles. TCRdb ran MiXCR on the 5' RACE reads and lists one entry per CDR3 protein. The table lists approximately 2,000,000 distinct CDR3 sequences, around 42% of them singletons. The sample was blood. These receptors all stem from a human donor in good health.

The table lists this clonotype with a few counts. V is TRBV2 and J is TRBJ2-7, with D possibly being TRBD1 (5 bases). Trimming cost V 4 bases and J 0 bases, with 13 bases left between them. CDR3 length: 15 amino acids. Per germline, CDR1 SNHLY and CDR2 FYNNEI. Written as DNA, the CDR3 is TGTGCCAGCAGTGGGACCGACAGAAGCTCCTACGAGCAGTACTTC. Its translation: CASSGTDRSSYEQYF.

This clonotype was recorded a few times. CDR3 nucleotide sequence: TGCGCCAGCAGTCCAGGATTCAACTACGAGCAGTACTTC. Amino acids: CASSPGFNYEQYF. The chain couples TRBV5-1 to TRBJ2-7; D is unclear. This CDR3 has 13 residues. The germline gives CDR1 SGHRS, CDR2 YFSETQ. V was pared by 5 bases and J by 3 bases, with 12 bases between.

This clonotype came up a few times. The chain couples TRBV12-3 or TRBV12-4 to TRBJ2-7, with D possibly being TRBD1 or TRBD2 (5 bases each). V was cut by 6 bases and J by 2 bases, with 17 bases left in between. CDR3 size: 15 residues. The CDR3 nucleotides are TGTGCCAGCAGCTGGACCGGGACGGCGCCCTACGAGCAGTACTTC. This gives the protein CASSWTGTAPYEQYF.

V is TRBV18 and J is TRBJ1-5; 8 nucleotides agree with TRBD1. V was pared by 6 bases and J by 6 bases, with 4 bases of the junction left unmatched. The CDR3 runs to 13 residues. CDR1 KGHSH and CDR2 LQKENI come from the germline V gene. CDR3 bases: TGTGCCAGCTCCAGGGGGCCGGGTCAGCCCCAGCATTTT. It yields the protein CASSRGPGQPQHF.

The CDR3 protein is CASSPGVTVDGYTF. The DNA for the CDR3 is TGTGCCAGCAGCCCAGGGGTCACGGTCGATGGCTACACCTTC. V and J are TRBV7-2 and TRBJ1-2, with D maybe TRBD1 (6 bases). CDR1 and CDR2 from the germline V gene are SGHTA and FQGNSA. V gave up 5 bases and J gave up 6 bases, with 16 bases separating them. The CDR3 runs 14 residues. Drawing the rest from reference TRBV7-2 and TRBJ1-2, the complete variable domain is GAGVSQSPSNKVTEKGKDVELRCDPISGHTALYWYRQSLGQGLEFLIYFQGNSAPDKSGLPSDRFSAERTGGSVSTLTIQRTQQEDSAVYLCASSPGVTVDGYTFGSGTRLTVV.

V gene TRBV21-1 combines with J gene TRBJ1-5; the table's D call, TRBD1, was not checked against the DNA. TRBV21-1 is a documented pseudogene. The CDR3 has 15 residues. This CDR3 is CASSNRSGANQPQHF. DNA of the CDR3: TGTGCCAGCAGCAATCGTTCGGGGGCTAATCAGCCCCAGCATTTT.

V usage is TRBV20-1 and J usage is TRBJ1-2, with D unclear. Per the germline V gene, CDR1 is DFQATT and CDR2 is SNEGSKA (reference sequence). The CDR3 consists of 13 residues. V was cut by 1 base and J by 7 bases, with 13 bases left in between. This CDR3 reads CSARVEGGSGYTF. The CDR3 region has the DNA TGCAGTGCTAGAGTGGAGGGCGGCTCTGGCTACACCTTC.

This chain links TRBV7-2 with TRBJ2-3; tentative D call: TRBD1 (7 bases). This CDR3 region has 15 residues. V shed 0 bases and J shed 2 bases, with 9 bases lying between them. Germline V gene lookup returns CDR1 SGHTA and CDR2 FQGNSA. The CDR3 region is CASSLARGATDTQYF. The CDR3 region has the DNA TGTGCCAGCAGCTTAGCCAGGGGGGCCACAGATACGCAGTATTTT.

This chain joins TRBV21-1 and TRBJ2-2. TRBV21-1 is listed as a pseudogene. This CDR3 comprises 14 residues. The CDR3 DNA reads as TGTGCCAGCAGCAAGTATCGAAACACCGGGGAGCTGTTTTTT. Translated, it gives CASSKYRNTGELFF.

This clonotype came up once. V is TRBV28 and J is TRBJ2-1, with D possibly TRBD2 on 5 matching bases. This CDR3 has 14 residues. Germline lookup yields CDR1 MDHEN and CDR2 SYDVKM. The ends were cut back, 6 bases at V and 10 bases at J, with 19 bases in the middle. The CDR3 here is CASSQPSRSYEQFF. CDR3 nucleotide sequence: TGTGCCAGCAGCCAGCCTAGCAGATCCTACGAGCAGTTCTTC. The full variable domain, in which reference TRBV28 and TRBJ2-1 provide the parts outside the CDR3, is DVKVTQSSRYLVKRTGEKVFLECVQDMDHENMFWYRQDPGLGLRLIYFSYDVKMKEKGDIPEGYSVSREKKERFSLILESASTNQTSMYLCASSQPSRSYEQFFGPGTRLTVL.

On this clonotype: The junction departs from germline at one end; a sequencing error may be responsible. The rearrangement joins TRBV7-3 to TRBJ2-3, with TRBD1 as a possible D gene (5 bases). CDR1 and CDR2 from the germline V gene are SGHTA and FQGTGA. This CDR3 has 18 residues. CDR3 residues: CASSLRGVGISSTDTQYF. The DNA of the CDR3 is TGTGCCAGCAGTTTAAGGGGTGTAGGAATTTCTAGCACAGATACGCAGTATTTT.

J is TRBJ1-1 and V is TRBV29-1; D unclear. Germline CDR1 reads SQVTM; CDR2 reads ANQGSEA. The V end was cut by 1 base, the J end by 0 bases, with 9 bases between. The CDR3 is made up of 14 amino acids. This chain's CDR3 is CSVEGGGLNTEAFF. DNA of the CDR3: TGCAGCGTTGAAGGCGGTGGGCTGAACACTGAAGCTTTCTTT.

This clonotype came up a few times. V gene TRBV5-1 combines with J gene TRBJ1-1; TRBD1 aligns across 9 bases. Per the germline V gene, CDR1 is SGHRS and CDR2 is YFSETQ. The CDR3 contains 15 residues. The V and J ends lost 4 bases and 4 bases, in that order; junction bases with no gene match: 8. The CDR3 sequence: CASSPDRGRSTEAFF. In nucleotides, the CDR3 is TGCGCCAGCAGCCCGGACAGGGGTCGTAGCACTGAAGCTTTCTTT.

As to this clonotype: Being one base from a much bigger clone, this may be a read error. The chain is built from TRBV30 and TRBJ1-1; D perhaps matches TRBD1 (5 bases). The length of the CDR3 is 15 residues. V lost 8 bases and J 1 base, leaving 20 bases between the germline ends. Germline values: CDR1 GTSNPN, CDR2 SVGIG (reference sequence). The CDR3 here is CARTLTGRSNTEAFF. The DNA of the CDR3 is TGTGCCCGCACATTAACGGGACGTTCGAACACTGAAGCTTTCTTT. Filled out from reference TRBV30 and TRBJ1-1, the complete variable domain reads SQTIHQWPATLVQPVGSPLSLECTVEGTSNPNLYWYRQAAGRGLQLLFYSVGIGQISSEVPQNLSASRPQDRQFILSSKKLLLSDSGFYLCARTLTGRSNTEAFFGQGTRLTVV.

A few counts support this clonotype. This chain connects TRBV6-5 to TRBJ2-7; D call uncertain. The CDR3 contains 16 residues. From germline, CDR1 is MNHEY and CDR2 SVGAGI. V lost 0 bases and J 0 bases, leaving 12 bases between the germline ends. The CDR3: CASSYSNAVGSYEQYF. The DNA for the CDR3 is TGTGCCAGCAGTTACTCGAATGCAGTGGGCTCCTACGAGCAGTACTTC.

The chain recombines TRBV20-1 with TRBJ1-2, with TRBD1 as a possible D gene (5 bases). This CDR3 contains 17 residues. CDR1 DFQATT and CDR2 SNEGSKA come from the germline V gene (reference sequence). V lost 7 bases to trimming and J lost 4 bases, with 28 bases between them. The DNA of the CDR3 is TGCAGTGAACCTCCGCCTCGAGGGCAGGGAGAAAGCTATGGCTACACCTTC. Translation gives CSEPPPRGQGESYGYTF.

At least ten counts were recorded for this clonotype. The V call is TRBV29-1, the J call TRBJ2-7; 9 nucleotides align to TRBD1. Germline V gene data show CDR1 as SQVTM and CDR2 as ANQGSEA. CDR3 length: 15 residues. V shed 3 bases, J shed 2 bases, and the junction held 8 bases outside the gene matches. DNA of the CDR3: TGCAGCGTTGATCTACAGGGGGCGGGTGCCTACGAGCAGTACTTC. Amino acid sequence: CSVDLQGAGAYEQYF.

This clonotype was counted between two and nine times. V is TRBV15 and J is TRBJ2-5, with D possibly being TRBD2 (7 bases). Germline-derived CDR1 and CDR2 are LNHNV and YYDKDF (reference sequence). The CDR3 consists of 14 residues. Between the trimmed V and J ends, which lost 6 bases and 5 bases, there was a span of 16 bases. The CDR3 nucleotides read TGTGCCACCAGTAGGGGGGGGCTAGGGGAGACCCAGTACTTC. Its translation: CATSRGGLGETQYF. The variable domain in full, completed from reference TRBV15 and TRBJ2-5, reads DAMVIQNPRYQVTQFGKPVTLSCSQTLNHNVMYWYQQKSSQAPKLLFHYYDKDFNNEADTPDNFQSRRPNTSFCFLDIRSPGLGDTAMYLCATSRGGLGETQYFGPGTRLLVL.

V gene TRBV6-1 combines with J gene TRBJ1-5, with D perhaps TRBD1 (5 bases). V was clipped by 0 bases and J by 7 bases, with 13 bases between them. Germline V gene data show CDR1 as MNHNS and CDR2 as SASEGT. This CDR3 comprises 15 residues. As DNA, the CDR3 is TGTGCCAGCAGTGAAGCGCCGGGGGAGGGACAGCCCCAGCATTTT. Translated, it gives CASSEAPGEGQPQHF.

This rearrangement joins TRBV4-3 to TRBJ2-5, with 9 bases matching TRBD1. Looked up from germline, CDR1 is LGHNA and CDR2 is YSLEER. Losses at the gene ends were 4 bases for V and 5 bases for J; bases not matched to a gene: 11. The CDR3 length is 16 residues. Written as DNA, the CDR3 is TGCGCCAGCAGCCCAGGACAGGGGAGCATCGCGGAGACCCAGTACTTC. Its protein product is CASSPGQGSIAETQYF.

The chain couples TRBV7-2 to TRBJ1-3; TRBD1 matches 7 bases. The ends lost 5 bases at V and 7 bases at J; junction bases unmatched: 8. The CDR3 is 14 amino acids. In germline, CDR1 is SGHTA, CDR2 FQGNSA. The CDR3 DNA reads as TGTGCCAGCAGCCCAGGGGGAGAGGCCAACACCATATATTTT. The encoded protein is CASSPGGEANTIYF.

The table lists this clonotype with a count of one. The chain has TRBV11-2 and TRBJ2-1; D might be TRBD1 (8 bases). Trimming removed 2 bases from V and 4 bases from J, with 15 bases in between. The CDR3 length is 16 residues. The germline V gene encodes CDR1 SGHAT and CDR2 FQNNGV. CDR3 sequence (DNA): TGTGCCAGCAGCTTACTCAACAGGGGGGGTTACAATGAGCAGTTCTTC. Its translation: CASSLLNRGGYNEQFF.

This rearrangement joins TRBV7-2 to TRBJ1-2; TRBD1 might be the D (6 bases). The CDR3 is made up of 14 amino acids. Germline CDR1 and CDR2: SGHTA and FQGNSA. V lost 2 bases, J lost 6 bases, and 13 bases lay in between. CDR3 residues: CASSLIGGGHGYTF. The CDR3 region has the DNA TGTGCCAGCAGCTTAATTGGAGGGGGACATGGCTACACCTTC.

This sequence joins TRBV13 and TRBJ2-5, with TRBD1 matching 8 bases. The DNA end is more similar to TRBJ2-7, so the J call may be wrong. The CDR3 spans 15 residues. Germline CDR1 PRHDT, CDR2 FYEKMQ (reference sequence). The CDR3 protein is CASSLGQGFLGEQYF. In nucleotides, the CDR3 is TGTGCCAGCAGCCTTGGACAGGGTTTTCTTGGCGAGCAGTACTTC.